Listed below are T cell receptor beta chains from one sample, sequenced in a study of blood T cell repertoires in COVID-19. Clones were sequenced by immunoSEQ multiplex PCR, and TCRdb holds only the in-frame ones, with some missing. The data contain approximately 280,000 clones, 82% of them seen just once; the ten biggest clones take up 5%. The sequencing sample was made of PBMCs or T cells enriched from blood (not recorded which). These receptors originate from a man between 35 and 55 years old who had been exposed to COVID-19. Each CDR3 is given with its conserved first and last residue. A D gene is named only where the DNA matches it firmly. Size values are once, few and many counts, or a class for expanded clones, and some rows have none.

d_gene	j_gene	v_gene	abundance	len	CDR3nt	CDR3aa
.	TRBJ2-1	TRBV6-5	.	15	TGTGCCAGCAAGGATAGCGGTAACTCCTACAATGAGCAGTTCTTC	CASKDSGNSYNEQFF
TRBD1	TRBJ1-1	TRBV18	.	15	TGTGCCAGCTCACAGAGGACAGGCTTGAACACTGAAGCTTTCTTT	CASSQRTGLNTEAFF
TRBD2	TRBJ2-2	TRBV5-4	.	17	TGTGCCAGCAGCGGGGCGCAGAGCGGGAGAAACACCGGGGAGCTGTTTTTT	CASSGAQSGRNTGELFF
.	TRBJ1-3	TRBV7-8	.	14	TGTGCCAGCAGCTTACGCACGGTCGGAAACACCATATATTTT	CASSLRTVGNTIYF
.	TRBJ2-7	TRBV7-9	.	13	TGTGCCAGCAGCCCCGGAGTGGCCTACGAGCAGTACTTC	CASSPGVAYEQYF
TRBD2	TRBJ2-1	TRBV3-1/TRBV3-2	.	17	TGTGCCAGCAGCCAAGATCGTAGCGGGAGAGGGAGCAATGAGCAGTTCTTC	CASSQDRSGRGSNEQFF
.	TRBJ2-6	TRBV5-6	.	15	TGTGCCAGCAGCTCCGGGTTTGCTGGGGCCAACGTCCTGACTTTC	CASSSGFAGANVLTF
.	TRBJ1-4	TRBV14	.	16	TGTGCCAGCAGCCAAGCATTCGGGGAAACTAATGAAAAACTGTTTTTT	CASSQAFGETNEKLFF
.	TRBJ1-1	TRBV6-5	.	12	TGTGCCAGCAGTTCGACAGGAAGAGAAGCTTTCTTT	CASSSTGREAFF
.	TRBJ1-1	TRBV19	.	13	TGTGCCAGTAGTATAGGCGGGGGGCGTGAAGCTTTCTTT	CASSIGGGREAFF
TRBD2	TRBJ2-5	TRBV9	.	15	TGTGCCAGCAGGAGTGGGACTAGCCCCACAGAGACCCAGTACTTC	CASRSGTSPTETQYF
.	TRBJ2-7	TRBV28	.	14	TGTGCCAGCAGTACCTCCGGCGGAAACTACGAGCAGTACTTC	CASSTSGGNYEQYF
.	TRBJ2-5	TRBV12-5	.	13	TGTGCTAGTGGTTTGGTCCAGGGGGAGACCCAGTACTTC	CASGLVQGETQYF
.	TRBJ2-1	TRBV3-1/TRBV3-2	.	15	TGTGCCAGCAGCCCAACAGGGAGCTCCTACAATGAGCAGTTCTTC	CASSPTGSSYNEQFF
TRBD2	TRBJ2-2	TRBV5-4	.	16	TGTGCCAGCAGCTCAACTCTAGCGGGAGTAAACGGGGAGCTGTTTTTT	CASSSTLAGVNGELFF
TRBD1	TRBJ1-6	TRBV7-9	.	15	TGTGCCAGCAGCTTAGGACAGGGGGCAAATTCACCCCTCCACTTT	CASSLGQGANSPLHF
TRBD2	TRBJ2-7	TRBV2	.	16	TGTGCCAGCAGTCCCTTCTGGACTAGCGGGAGTTACGAGCAGTACTTC	CASSPFWTSGSYEQYF
.	TRBJ2-1	TRBV14	.	17	TGTGCCAGCAGCCATCTAGCATCGCCACCAAGCTACAATGAGCAGTTCTTC	CASSHLASPPSYNEQFF
.	TRBJ1-5	TRBV7-2	.	16	TGTGCCAGCAGCTGGGGGCCCTTCGTTAGCAATCAGCCCCAGCATTTT	CASSWGPFVSNQPQHF
.	TRBJ2-7	TRBV12-5	.	15	TGTGCTAGTGGTTTGTCACTTGCGGTCCCCTACGAGCAGTACTTC	CASGLSLAVPYEQYF
.	TRBJ2-6	TRBV5-4	.	16	TGTGCCAGCAGGCGGGACCCAAACTCTGGGGCCAACGTCCTGACTTTC	CASRRDPNSGANVLTF
TRBD1	TRBJ1-4	TRBV10-1	.	11	TGCAGGGGGCCCACTAATGAAAAACTGTTTTTT	CRGPTNEKLFF
TRBD2	TRBJ2-7	TRBV6-6	once	15	TGTGCCAGCAGGGGCGGACTAGCGGGAGACTACGAGCAGTACTTC	CASRGGLAGDYEQYF
.	TRBJ1-2	TRBV28	.	11	TGTGCCAGCACAGCTAACTATGGCTACACCTTC	CASTANYGYTF
TRBD2	TRBJ2-2	TRBV2	once	12	TGTGCCTACGGGACTAGCATCGGGGAGCTGTTTTTT	CAYGTSIGELFF
.	TRBJ2-1	TRBV2	few	15	TGTGCCAGCAGTGATTGGCGGAACTCCCCAAATGAGCAGTTCTTC	CASSDWRNSPNEQFF
.	TRBJ2-3	TRBV6-1	once	14	TGTGCCAGCAGTGAAGGAGGTGGCACAGATACGCAGTATTTT	CASSEGGGTDTQYF
TRBD2	TRBJ2-7	TRBV3-1/TRBV3-2	.	14	TGTGCCAGCAGCCAAGTTCTAGCGGGAGGAGAGCAGTACTTC	CASSQVLAGGEQYF
TRBD2	TRBJ2-7	TRBV11-2	.	15	TGTGCCAGCAGCTTCCTCCTAGCGGACGCCTACGAGCAGTACTTC	CASSFLLADAYEQYF
TRBD1	TRBJ1-1	TRBV5-1	.	15	TGCGCCAGCAGCTCCCGGGACAGGCCCCACACTGAAGCTTTCTTT	CASSSRDRPHTEAFF
.	TRBJ1-5	TRBV7-9	once	13	TGTGCCAGCAGCCCCTCCGACAGAAGTCCCCAGCATTTT	CASSPSDRSPQHF
.	TRBJ2-2	TRBV21-1	.	21	TGTGCCAGCAGCAATATGGTTCACCGACAGCCTAGCGGGAGGGCCCGGGGGGAGCTGTTTTTT	CASSNMVHRQPSGRARGELFF
.	TRBJ1-3	TRBV4-2	few	17	TGTGCCAGCAGCCAAGATCTGCGGGGCCCCGGCGGAAACACCATATATTTT	CASSQDLRGPGGNTIYF
.	TRBJ1-2	TRBV29-1	.	12	TGCAGCGTTGAGGGGCTGGGATATGGCTACACCTTC	CSVEGLGYGYTF
TRBD2	TRBJ2-5	TRBV2	.	16	TGTGCCAGCAGCCCGGGACTAGCGGGAGGGCTCGAGACCCAGTACTTC	CASSPGLAGGLETQYF
TRBD2	TRBJ2-3	TRBV24-1	.	17	TGTGCCACCAGTGATTTCTGGCTAGCGGGAGGACAAGATACGCAGTATTTT	CATSDFWLAGGQDTQYF
TRBD2	TRBJ2-7	TRBV6-6	.	15	TGTGCCAGCAGTCTGACTAGCGGGACTTCCTACGAGCAGTACTTC	CASSLTSGTSYEQYF
.	TRBJ2-6	TRBV3-1/TRBV3-2	.	15	TGTGCCAGCAGCCACAGACTCTCTGGGGCCAACGTCCTGACTTTC	CASSHRLSGANVLTF
TRBD2	TRBJ2-7	TRBV5-1	.	14	TGCGCCAGCAGCTTCGGACTAGCTATCTACGAGCAGTACTTC	CASSFGLAIYEQYF
TRBD2	TRBJ2-7	TRBV18	.	14	TGTGCCAGCTCCTCCACCGGGGGGTCCTACGAGCAGTACTTC	CASSSTGGSYEQYF
TRBD2	TRBJ2-7	TRBV13	.	15	TGTGCCAGCAGTTCAAAGCGGGAGGGCCGTTGGGAGCAGTACTTC	CASSSKREGRWEQYF
.	TRBJ2-7	TRBV10-2	few	12	TGCGCCAGCCTAGGGGCCCCCTACGAGCAGTACTTC	CASLGAPYEQYF